The entry below gives a single T cell receptor (beta chain) sequence along with its context. Its antigen is not identified. Other nucleotide sequences from this sample produce the same CDR3. V was shortened by 3 bases and J by 1 base, with 6 bases between the two germline ends. Germline CDR1 and CDR2: SEHNR and FQNEAQ (reference sequence). The CDR3 extends over 13 amino acids. The data were produced by immunoSEQ multiplex PCR, yet TCRdb's version contains in-frame clones alone and is incomplete. There are hundreds of thousands of clones in the sample; about 96% occur only once, and about 0.25% lies in the top ten. In the naive CD8 group, cells lacked CD45RO and were positively selected for CCR7, so terminally differentiated effector memory CD45RA+ cells were left out. The sample comes from a study of shared clonotypes between healthy human individuals. Study context: Each donor had three CD4 naive, three CD4 memory, two CD8 naive and one CD8 memory plate. Study-wide results and caveats: Clonotype sharing across a few donors was observed for roughly 5% of naive CD4 clonotypes. Clonotypes not shared had lower generation probabilities than those common to all four donors. Having only a few donors restricted how much genetic and exposure-history diversity was captured.

The sequence derives from a man aged 30 to 39 in good health. Sequenced: naive CD8+ T cells sorted from blood. The chain couples TRBV7-9 to TRBJ2-5; maybe TRBD2 (6 bases). The DNA for the CDR3 is TGTGCCAGCAGCTTTAGCGGCCAAGAGACCCAGTACTTC. Translating gives CASSFSGQETQYF.